This T cell receptor (beta chain) came from a study of cytotoxic CD8 clonotypes in ibrutinib-treated CLL. On the study more broadly: Patients: eleven to twelve relapsed/refractory, under 16 treatment-naive, roughly 17 IGHV unmutated. Some 25 partial and 2 complete responses; at median roughly 70 months, roughly 15 remitted, around twelve progressed. Study observations and caveats: Public clonotypes were uncommon and contracted or stayed stable on treatment. Pretreatment clonality was elevated relative to age-matched healthy donors and paralleled circulating CD8+ T-cell counts.

Data came from immunoSEQ multiplex PCR; TCRdb stores just in-frame clones and leaves some out. The sample lists tens of thousands of clones, 68% occurring once. Germline V gene lookup returns CDR1 MNHEY and CDR2 SMNVEV (reference sequence). V gave up 5 bases and J gave up 5 bases; unmatched junction bases: 9. The CDR3 runs to 14 residues. About this clone: The antigen is not known.

This TCR was recovered from a human donor with chronic lymphocytic leukemia. This rearrangement joins TRBV27 to TRBJ2-7; 7 nucleotides line up with TRBD1. The specimen comprised PBMCs, sampled after 12 months of ibrutinib treatment. The CDR3 region is CASSGRQGVDEQYF. Written as DNA, the CDR3 is TGTGCCAGCAGTGGAAGACAGGGTGTCGACGAGCAGTACTTC.